This T cell receptor (beta chain) was found in a study of cytomegalovirus exposure and HLA in healthy donors. Background on the study: Out of 180 million or so T cells, an earlier analysis found roughly 100 million unique TCR beta sequences in total.

The CDR3 loop spans 14 amino acids. V lost 4 bases and J lost 0, with 6 bases in between. Germline CDR1 reads ENHRY; CDR2 reads SYGVKD. Primers for the PCR totalled 60 Vbeta and 13 Jbeta. The protocol was immunoSEQ multiplex PCR, while the TCRdb copy is restricted to in-frame clones and leaves out a portion. The sample carries 85,000 to 130,000 clones, less than 85% recorded once. Concerning this clone itself: Its target is unknown.

Study-level results: The authors confirmed in vitro that a few CMV-associated chains were specific for CMV antigens. Later on, an analysis showed TCR association rates differing by HLA locus, with DRB1 the most and HLA-C the fewest.

This sequence was found in a man aged 60-69 years in good health and CMV-seronegative. Sequences were obtained from PBMCs. V usage is TRBV10-3 and J usage is TRBJ1-4; no definite D call. The CDR3: CAISAGSTNEKLFF. CDR3 nucleotides: TGTGCCATCAGTGCGGGTTCAACTAATGAAAAACTGTTTTTT.